This T cell receptor (beta chain) appears in the sequencing data of a study of blood T cell repertoires in COVID-19. Across the whole study: There were acute and convalescent COVID-19 samples, and they came from the United States, Italy and Spain. PBMCs, B-cell-depleted T cells, or T cells were the source of the cDNA or gDNA that made up the material.

Study processing details: Estimates of nucleated cell counts were drawn from the amplification of reference gene primers. The assay was immunoSEQ multiplex PCR, and TCRdb's table has in-frame clones only and misses some. That table furnishes V, J and clone size, whereas the DNA furnished D and trimming. The table has some 700,000 clones, 85% to 90% seen once. The germline V and J ends were trimmed by 0 bases and 6 bases, with 9 bases remaining between them. Germline values: CDR1 MGHRA, CDR2 YSYEKL. This CDR3 is 14 amino acids long. V usage is TRBV4-1 and J usage is TRBJ1-5; D uncertain. The TCR was taken from a woman aged 18-29 years with acute or convalescent COVID-19. Sequencing input: peripheral blood. CDR3 sequence (DNA): TGCGCCAGCAGCCAAGATACGGGAACTCAGCCCCAGCATTTT. Its translation: CASSQDTGTQPQHF.